The 27 T cell receptor beta chains below come from one sample, sequenced in a study of PD-1 blockade in classical Hodgkin lymphoma. All patients experienced relapse after autologous stem cell transplantation, and brentuximab vedotin exposure was variable. Profiled with immunoSEQ multiplex PCR; TCRdb holds only in-frame clones, not every one. The sample yields 24,000 or so clones, roughly two thirds seen once. The source material was peripheral blood mononuclear cells (PBMCs), sampled at baseline. All receptors derive from a human donor with classical Hodgkin lymphoma.

V and J are TRBV7-2 and TRBJ2-2; 7 nucleotides agree with TRBD1. This CDR3 contains 14 residues. CDR1 is SGHTA, CDR2 FQGNSA, per germline. V dropped 2 bases and J dropped 6; count of bases not matched to a gene: 3. CDR3 amino acids: CASSLTGASGELFF. In DNA form, the CDR3 reads TGTGCCAGCAGCTTAACAGGGGCCTCCGGGGAGCTGTTTTTT.

This clone was found a few times. The chain is built from TRBV19 and TRBJ1-6; a weak D match, TRBD1 (5 bases). Germline V CDR1 and CDR2: LNHDA, SQIVND (reference sequence). V was cut by 2 bases and J by 11 bases, with 13 bases left in between. The CDR3 is 14 residues long. The CDR3 nucleotides read TGTGCCAGTAGTATAAATCAGGGCTGGACACCCCTCCACTTT. This translates into CASSINQGWTPLHF.

This chain connects TRBV4-2 to TRBJ2-7; TRBD1 aligns across 7 bases. The CDR3 consists of 16 residues. The V segment lost 0 bases and the J segment 0 bases; nucleotides outside the gene matches: 5. Germline loops: CDR1 LGHNA, CDR2 YNFKEQ. The CDR3 here is CASSQEGGSSSYEQYF. CDR3 nucleotides: TGTGCCAGCAGCCAAGAAGGGGGCTCTAGCTCCTACGAGCAGTACTTC.

The rearrangement uses TRBV20-1 and TRBJ1-2; possibly TRBD1 for D (5 bases). The V gene's germline CDR1 is DFQATT and CDR2 SNEGSKA (reference sequence). V was cut by 3 bases and J by 7 bases, with 9 bases left in between. This CDR3 spans 11 amino acids. DNA for the CDR3: TGCAGTGCTAGGGGAGGGGTTGGCTACACCTTC. It is translated as CSARGGVGYTF.

The genes are TRBV6-5 and TRBJ2-7, with D perhaps given as TRBD1 or TRBD2 (5 bases each). V lost 6 bases to trimming and J lost 2 bases, with 14 bases between them. In germline, CDR1 is MNHEY, CDR2 SVGAGI. The CDR3 totals 14 residues. CDR3 DNA sequence: TGTGCCAGCAGCACCGGACTGGGACCCTACGAGCAGTACTTC. It is translated as CASSTGLGPYEQYF.

V and J are TRBV10-2 and TRBJ2-7, with 13 bases aligning to TRBD2. The germline gives CDR1 WSHSY, CDR2 SAAADI. The V and J ends lost 0 bases and 5 bases, in that order; junction bases with no gene match: 7. The CDR3 runs to 17 residues. Here the CDR3 reads CASSESGLAGVIDEQYF. CDR3 sequence (DNA): TGCGCCAGCAGTGAGTCAGGACTAGCGGGGGTGATTGACGAGCAGTACTTC.

The chain has TRBV29-1 and TRBJ2-7; perhaps TRBD1 as D (5 bases). The CDR3 runs to 15 residues. CDR1 and CDR2 from the germline V gene are SQVTM and ANQGSEA. Trimming cost V 5 bases and J 0 bases, with 17 bases left between them. This CDR3 is CSVYLGIGASYEQYF. CDR3 bases: TGCAGCGTTTATCTTGGGATTGGGGCCTCCTACGAGCAGTACTTC.

This clone was observed a single time. The CDR3 is CASSGDTPEAFF. DNA of the CDR3: TGCGCCAGCAGCGGGGACACCCCTGAAGCTTTCTTT. The genes are TRBV5-1 and TRBJ1-1; maybe TRBD1 (6 bases). V was pared by 4 bases and J by 6 bases, with 10 bases between. The length of the CDR3 is 12 residues. CDR1 is SGHRS, CDR2 YFSETQ, per germline.

This clone was counted between two and nine times. The rearrangement links TRBV4-2 to TRBJ1-5; 10 positions agree with TRBD1. The CDR3 has 15 amino acids. J gave up 7 bases and V 4 bases, and 7 bases lay outside the gene matches. The germline V gene encodes CDR1 LGHNA and CDR2 YNFKEQ. The CDR3 coding sequence is TGTGCCAGCAGCCCTACGGGACAGGGGATCCAGCCCCAGCATTTT. It yields the protein CASSPTGQGIQPQHF.

This clone has a handful of counts. The CDR3 DNA reads TGTGCCAGCGGCGGGATTCGCACAGATACGCAGTATTTT. Translating it yields CASGGIRTDTQYF. The chain is built from TRBV2 and TRBJ2-3; tentative D call: TRBD2 (6 bases). The CDR3 runs to 13 residues. The V end was cut by 8 bases, the J end by 1 base, with 10 bases between. Germline-derived CDR1 and CDR2 are SNHLY and FYNNEI.

This clone was counted between two and nine times. The CDR3: CASSIGGYGNQPQHF. The CDR3 DNA follows: TGTGCCAGTAGTATAGGGGGTTATGGCAATCAGCCCCAGCATTTT. The rearrangement links TRBV19 to TRBJ1-5; D not certain. Germline V lookup: CDR1 LNHDA, CDR2 SQIVND (reference sequence). The ends were cut back, 1 base at V and 2 bases at J, with 9 bases in the middle. The CDR3 extends over 15 amino acids.

The chain uses TRBV19 and TRBJ1-2, with unresolved D. Germline assignment: CDR1 LNHDA and CDR2 SQIVND (reference sequence). V was trimmed by 0 bases and J by 6 bases, leaving 17 bases between them. This CDR3 is 16 amino acids long. The CDR3 reads CASSIDVTDFIDGYTF. CDR3 in DNA: TGTGCCAGTAGTATAGATGTAACGGACTTCATAGATGGCTACACCTTC.

This rearrangement joins TRBV11-2 to TRBJ2-2; 8 positions agree with TRBD1. This CDR3 spans 14 amino acids. Germline CDR1 and CDR2: SGHAT and FQNNGV. The J segment lost 6 bases and the V segment lost 3 bases, leaving 3 bases of the junction unmatched. CDR3 loop: CASSLDRVPGELFF. For the CDR3, the DNA is TGTGCCAGCAGCTTGGACAGGGTACCCGGGGAGCTGTTTTTT.

J is TRBJ2-2 and V is TRBV28; 13 positions agree with TRBD2. The V gene's germline CDR1 is MDHEN and CDR2 SYDVKM. Germline trimming cut 6 bases from V and 7 bases from J; bases unmatched to any gene: 5. This CDR3 region has 15 residues. The CDR3 spells CASRGLAGEIGELFF. CDR3 nucleotide sequence: TGTGCCAGCAGAGGACTAGCGGGGGAAATCGGGGAGCTGTTTTTT. Full variable domain (rest looked up from reference TRBV28 and TRBJ2-2): DVKVTQSSRYLVKRTGEKVFLECVQDMDHENMFWYRQDPGLGLRLIYFSYDVKMKEKGDIPEGYSVSREKKERFSLILESASTNQTSMYLCASRGLAGEIGELFFGEGSRLTVL.

This clone was seen only a few times. The chain employs TRBV25-1 and TRBJ2-2, with TRBD1 as a possible D gene (6 bases). V dropped 3 bases and J dropped 3 bases, with 8 bases sitting between them. This CDR3 is 14 amino acids long. Looked up from germline, CDR1 is MGHDK and CDR2 is SYGVNS. The chain's CDR3 is CASSEGAYTGELFF. The CDR3, as DNA: TGTGCCAGCAGTGAGGGGGCCTACACCGGGGAGCTGTTTTTT.

The V call is TRBV30, the J call TRBJ2-1; no definite D call. Trimming took off 4 bases at V and 7 bases at J, with 8 bases between the two ends. Germline CDR1 GTSNPN, CDR2 SVGIG (reference sequence). The CDR3 is 11 residues long. The CDR3 loop reads CAWNRWNEQFF. CDR3 in DNA: TGTGCCTGGAATAGGTGGAATGAGCAGTTCTTC.

The chain is built from TRBV13 and TRBJ2-7; D unclear. V was trimmed by 5 bases and J by 4 bases, leaving 12 bases between them. Germline V gene data show CDR1 as PRHDT and CDR2 as FYEKMQ (reference sequence). The length of the CDR3 is 13 residues. CDR3 nucleotides: TGTGCCAGCAGCCCAGGAAACACGTACGAGCAGTACTTC. As protein: CASSPGNTYEQYF.

V usage is TRBV19 and J usage is TRBJ1-2, with D possibly being TRBD1 (5 bases). Trimming pared 5 bases from V and 8 bases from J, leaving 9 bases between. CDR1 is LNHDA and CDR2 is SQIVND in the germline V gene (reference sequence). The CDR3 is 11 residues long. The DNA of the CDR3 is TGTGCCAGTAGTCCAGGGCACGGCTACACCTTC. Its protein is CASSPGHGYTF.

This clone was observed a handful of times. This chain links TRBV27 with TRBJ2-2; no clear D. CDR1 and CDR2 from the germline V gene are MNHEY and SMNVEV (reference sequence). The CDR3 runs 17 residues. V was shortened by 2 bases and J by 0 bases, with 13 bases between the two germline ends. CDR3 in DNA: TGTGCCAGCAGTTTAATCCCCAGGAATCCGAACACCGGGGAGCTGTTTTTT. It codes for CASSLIPRNPNTGELFF.

The J gene is TRBJ1-5, the V gene TRBV2; no firm D call. The CDR3 extends over 14 amino acids. The germline CDR1 and CDR2 sequences are SNHLY and FYNNEI. The V end was cut by 2 bases, the J end by 0 bases, with 5 bases between. CDR3 sequence: CASSELDSNQPQHF. In DNA form, the CDR3 reads TGTGCCAGCAGTGAACTAGATAGCAATCAGCCCCAGCATTTT.

This chain uses TRBV19 with TRBJ2-7; possible D gene TRBD2, 7 bases. V lost 3 bases to trimming and J lost 3 bases, with 18 bases between them. Germline loops: CDR1 LNHDA, CDR2 SQIVND (reference sequence). The CDR3 totals 16 residues. CDR3 region: CASSILRGAPIYEQYF. As DNA, the CDR3 is TGTGCCAGTAGTATTCTCCGGGGGGCCCCTATCTACGAGCAGTACTTC. The complete variable domain, with remaining parts taken from reference TRBV19 and TRBJ2-7, reads DGGITQSPKYLFRKEGQNVTLSCEQNLNHDAMYWYRQDPGQGLRLIYYSQIVNDFQKGDIAEGYSVSREKKESFPLTVTSAQKNPTAFYLCASSILRGAPIYEQYFGPGTRLTVT.

There are a few counts of this clone. The rearrangement uses TRBV25-1 and TRBJ1-5; D uncertain. The CDR3 spans 13 residues. CDR1 is MGHDK, CDR2 SYGVNS, per germline. V lost 3 bases, J lost 3 bases, and 6 bases lay in between. CDR3 sequence (DNA): TGTGCCAGCAGTGACCGATACAATCAGCCCCAGCATTTT. Its translation is CASSDRYNQPQHF. Full variable domain (rest looked up from reference TRBV25-1 and TRBJ1-5): EADIYQTPRYLVIGTGKKITLECSQTMGHDKMYWYQQDPGMELHLIHYSYGVNSTEKGDLSSESTVSRIRTEHFPLTLESARPSHTSQYLCASSDRYNQPQHFGDGTRLSIL.

The gene calls are TRBV12-2 and TRBJ2-3; the table's D gene call, TRBD2, was not cross checked with the DNA. TRBV12-2 is an annotated pseudogene. This CDR3 has 14 residues. The CDR3 region has the DNA TGTGCAAGTCGCTTGGACTATGCATTCAAGACGCAGTATTTT. Its translation: CASRLDYAFKTQYF.

This sequence joins TRBV18 and TRBJ1-5, with 8 bases aligning to TRBD1. CDR3 length: 15 residues. Germline assignment: CDR1 KGHSH and CDR2 LQKENI. The J segment lost 6 bases and the V segment lost 3 bases, leaving 7 bases of the junction unmatched. CDR3 sequence reads: CASSPGTGKAQPQHF. In DNA form, the CDR3 reads TGTGCCAGCTCACCCGGGACAGGAAAGGCTCAGCCCCAGCATTTT.

The chain couples TRBV11-2 to TRBJ2-1; D may correspond to TRBD1 or TRBD2 (5 bases each). The V end was cut by 5 bases, the J end by 8 bases, with 16 bases between. Per germline, CDR1 SGHAT and CDR2 FQNNGV. The CDR3 covers 14 residues. The CDR3 DNA reads as TGTGCCAGCAGCCGGGACCTTTCTGGTTATGAGCAGTTCTTC. It is translated as CASSRDLSGYEQFF.

J is TRBJ2-3 and V is TRBV10-1; D is uncertain. Between the trimmed V and J ends, which lost 3 bases and 10 bases, there was a span of 14 bases. The CDR3 loop spans 13 amino acids. Germline loops: CDR1 WNHNN, CDR2 SYGVQD (reference sequence). The CDR3 loop is CASSDSLPDPQYF. In DNA form, the CDR3 reads TGCGCCAGCAGTGATTCCCTTCCGGACCCGCAGTATTTT.

The chain is built from TRBV5-6 and TRBJ1-3, with D perhaps TRBD1 (5 bases). V lost 4 bases and J lost 0, with 17 bases in between. This CDR3 has 17 amino acids. Per germline, CDR1 SGHDT and CDR2 YYEEEE. DNA for the CDR3: TGTGCCAGCAGCCTGGGACGGCCAATTTCCTCTGGAAACACCATATATTTT. Protein: CASSLGRPISSGNTIYF.